The text below deals with one TCR beta chain. Germline CDR1 is SGHAT and CDR2 is FQNNGV. The CDR3 length is 17 residues. V shed 3 bases and J 2 bases; nucleotides not matched to a gene: 8. Collection of 7.5 to 10 milliliters of peripheral blood was performed for each donor. PBMCs, at least 6 million per sample, were isolated. The record originates from a study of blood T cells in healthy people across ages. A second PCR, run for roughly 7 to 11 cycles, used a sample-barcoded 5' primer plus a J-beta primer mix. From the 5' RACE reads, TCRdb called clonotypes with MiXCR, one entry per CDR3 protein. The data hold hundreds of thousands of distinct CDR3 sequences, with around 30% observed a single time.

The receptor comes from a woman aged 80 or older in good health. This chain links TRBV11-2 with TRBJ2-3, with 10 positions matching TRBD2. Specimen: blood. CDR3 in DNA: TGTGCCAGCAGCTTTATAGCGGGGGGCCTTATCACAGATACGCAGTATTTT. Residues: CASSFIAGGLITDTQYF.